A few counts support the clone carrying this T cell receptor (beta chain). What it binds is unknown. Using immunoSEQ multiplex PCR, the repertoire was profiled, and TCRdb retains in-frame clones only, with some absent. The sample yields some 17,000 clones, about 90% seen once. Per the germline V gene, CDR1 is DFQATT and CDR2 is SNEGSKA (reference sequence). The CDR3 extends over 11 amino acids. The sample comes from a study of chemoradiotherapy in HPV16-positive cancers. Study observations and caveats: Only a couple of HPV16-positive patients supplied the functional HPV-specificity definition. For HPV16-positive patients, expanding HPV-responsive T cells associated with longer recurrence-free survival. Candidate HPV-specific clones and E7-related TCR motifs grew in tumor during treatment.

This sequence was found in a human donor with HPV-associated anogenital cancer. The sequences come from blood, collected from a patient who underwent chemoradiotherapy. The chain is built from TRBV20-1 and TRBJ2-2; D gene ambiguous. The CDR3 is CLKQSTGELFF. CDR3 nucleotide sequence: TGCCTTAAGCAATCCACCGGGGAGCTGTTTTTT.